The clone carrying this T cell receptor (beta chain) was observed many times. These data come from a study of neurological immune-mediated disorders. Per germline, CDR1 DFQATT and CDR2 SNEGSKA (reference sequence). This CDR3 is 12 amino acids long. The V gene lost 4 bases and the J gene lost 3 bases, with 9 bases spanning the gap. Using its own MiXCR run on the 5' RACE reads, TCRdb lists one record per CDR3 protein. The table shows about 20,000 distinct CDR3 sequences, with roughly 2.6% occurring only once. The source is a woman aged 18-35 years with multiple sclerosis. The chain recombines TRBV20-1 with TRBJ1-1; no firm D call. The sample was PBMCs. The CDR3 sequence: CSAKVRDTEAFF. CDR3 coding DNA: TGCAGTGCTAAGGTTAGGGACACTGAAGCTTTCTTT.